This entry concerns a single T cell receptor beta chain. Individuals drawn from about 26 US areas were roughly 18 to 89 years old. Germline values: CDR1 MNHEY, CDR2 SMNVEV (reference sequence). Trimming removed 5 bases from V and 3 bases from J; junction bases left unmatched: 9. The length of the CDR3 is 15 residues. The data were obtained in a study of blood T cell repertoires in COVID-19. The wider study: Samples taken during acute and convalescent COVID-19 were collected in the United States, Italy and Spain. T cells, B-cell-depleted T cells, or PBMCs supplied cDNA or gDNA.

Study processing details: Estimated nucleated cell counts came from reference gene primer amplification. Assay: immunoSEQ multiplex PCR; the TCRdb copy retains only in-frame clones and omits some. The V and J calls and clone size come from that table; D and trimming were worked out from the DNA. The sample includes more than 150,000 clones, roughly 90% of them seen just once. The receptor comes from a woman aged 45-59 years who had recovered from COVID-19. This sequence joins TRBV27 and TRBJ1-1; the match to TRBD1 covers 7 bases. Sequenced input: PBMCs or T cells enriched from blood (not recorded which). Written as DNA, the CDR3 is TGTGCCAGCAGTCCACCGGGACAGCCTTACACTGAAGCTTTCTTT. This codes for CASSPPGQPYTEAFF.